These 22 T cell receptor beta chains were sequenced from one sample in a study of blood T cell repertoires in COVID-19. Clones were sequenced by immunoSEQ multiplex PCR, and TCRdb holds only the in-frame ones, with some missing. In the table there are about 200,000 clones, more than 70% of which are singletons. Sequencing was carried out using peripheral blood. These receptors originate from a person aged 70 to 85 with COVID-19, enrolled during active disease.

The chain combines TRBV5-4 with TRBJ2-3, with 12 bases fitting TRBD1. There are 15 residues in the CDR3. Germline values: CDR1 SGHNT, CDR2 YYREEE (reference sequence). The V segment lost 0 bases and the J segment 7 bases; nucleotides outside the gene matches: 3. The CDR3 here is CASSLGDRGRNTQYF. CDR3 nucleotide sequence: TGTGCCAGCAGCTTGGGGGACAGGGGGCGGAATACGCAGTATTTT.

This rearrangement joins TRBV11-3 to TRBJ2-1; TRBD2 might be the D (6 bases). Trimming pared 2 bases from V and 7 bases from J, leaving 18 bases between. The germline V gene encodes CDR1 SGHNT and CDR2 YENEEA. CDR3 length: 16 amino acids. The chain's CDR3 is CASSLTGTGVGNEQFF. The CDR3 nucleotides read TGTGCCAGCAGCTTAACGGGCACGGGAGTAGGTAATGAGCAGTTCTTC.

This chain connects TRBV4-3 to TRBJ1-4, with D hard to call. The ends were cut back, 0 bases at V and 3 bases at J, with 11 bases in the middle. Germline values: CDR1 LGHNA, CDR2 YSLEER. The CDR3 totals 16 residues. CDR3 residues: CASSQEPAGSNEKLFF. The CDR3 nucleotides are TGCGCCAGCAGCCAAGAACCTGCCGGTTCTAATGAAAAACTGTTTTTT.

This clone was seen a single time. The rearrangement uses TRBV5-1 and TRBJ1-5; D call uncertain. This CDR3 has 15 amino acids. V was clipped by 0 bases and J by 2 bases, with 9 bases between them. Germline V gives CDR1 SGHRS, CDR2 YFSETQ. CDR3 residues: CASSLEGRGNQPQHF. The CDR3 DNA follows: TGCGCCAGCAGCTTGGAAGGTCGGGGCAATCAGCCCCAGCATTTT.

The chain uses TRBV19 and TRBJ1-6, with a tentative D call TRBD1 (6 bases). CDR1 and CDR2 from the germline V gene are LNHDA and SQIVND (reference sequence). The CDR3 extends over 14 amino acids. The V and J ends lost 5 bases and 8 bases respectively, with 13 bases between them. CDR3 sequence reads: CASSEQGIHSPLHF. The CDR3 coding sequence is TGTGCCAGTAGTGAACAGGGTATCCATTCACCCCTCCACTTT.

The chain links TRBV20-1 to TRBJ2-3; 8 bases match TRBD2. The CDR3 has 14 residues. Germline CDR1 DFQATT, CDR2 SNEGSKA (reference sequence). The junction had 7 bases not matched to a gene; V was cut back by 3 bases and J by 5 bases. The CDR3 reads CSASLAGFIDTQYF. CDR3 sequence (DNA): TGCAGTGCTAGTTTAGCGGGATTCATAGATACGCAGTATTTT.

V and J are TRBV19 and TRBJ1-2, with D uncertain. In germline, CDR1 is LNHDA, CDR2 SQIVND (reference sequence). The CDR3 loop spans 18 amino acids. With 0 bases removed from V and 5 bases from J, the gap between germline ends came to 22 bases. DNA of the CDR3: TGTGCCAGTAGTATAGATATCTCTGCCCCTCTCCGGGAGTATGGCTACACCTTC. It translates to CASSIDISAPLREYGYTF.

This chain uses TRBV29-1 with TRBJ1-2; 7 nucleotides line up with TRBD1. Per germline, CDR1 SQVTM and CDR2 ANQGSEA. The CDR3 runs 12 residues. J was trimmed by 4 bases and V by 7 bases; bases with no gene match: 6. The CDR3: CSALQGSYGYTF. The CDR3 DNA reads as TGCAGCGCTTTACAGGGGTCCTATGGCTACACCTTC.

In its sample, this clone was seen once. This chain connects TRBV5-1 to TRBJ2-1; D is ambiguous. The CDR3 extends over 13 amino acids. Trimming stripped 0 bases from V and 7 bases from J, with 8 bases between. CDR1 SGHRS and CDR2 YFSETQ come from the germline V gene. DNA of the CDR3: TGCGCCAGCAGCTTGGCCCCTCCTAATGAGCAGTTCTTC. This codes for CASSLAPPNEQFF.

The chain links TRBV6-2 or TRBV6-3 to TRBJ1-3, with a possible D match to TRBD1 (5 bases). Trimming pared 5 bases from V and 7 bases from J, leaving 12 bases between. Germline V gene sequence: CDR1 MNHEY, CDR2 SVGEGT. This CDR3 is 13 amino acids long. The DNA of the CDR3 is TGTGCCAGCAGTCCGACAGAAGGGAACACCATATATTTT. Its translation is CASSPTEGNTIYF.

The CDR3 nucleotides are TGTGCCACCAGCAGAGATCTCGCAGGCCACATGTCGGAGCTGTTTTTT. It codes for CATSRDLAGHMSELFF. This chain joins TRBV15 and TRBJ2-2; no firm D call. This CDR3 has 16 amino acids. The ends were cut back, 0 bases at V and 10 bases at J, with 18 bases in the middle. Germline loops: CDR1 LNHNV, CDR2 YYDKDF (reference sequence).

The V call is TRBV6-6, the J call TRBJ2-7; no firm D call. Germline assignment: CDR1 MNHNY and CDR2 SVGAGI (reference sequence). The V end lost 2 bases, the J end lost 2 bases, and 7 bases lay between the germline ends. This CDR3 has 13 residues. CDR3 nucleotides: TGTGCCAGCAGTTACGTCGACACCTACGAGCAGTACTTC. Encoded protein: CASSYVDTYEQYF.

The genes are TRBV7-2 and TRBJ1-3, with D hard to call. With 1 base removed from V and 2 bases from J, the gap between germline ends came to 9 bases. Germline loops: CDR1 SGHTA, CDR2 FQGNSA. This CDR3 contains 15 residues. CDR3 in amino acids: CASSLGEGTGNTIYF. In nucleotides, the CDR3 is TGTGCCAGCAGCTTAGGGGAGGGTACTGGAAACACCATATATTTT.

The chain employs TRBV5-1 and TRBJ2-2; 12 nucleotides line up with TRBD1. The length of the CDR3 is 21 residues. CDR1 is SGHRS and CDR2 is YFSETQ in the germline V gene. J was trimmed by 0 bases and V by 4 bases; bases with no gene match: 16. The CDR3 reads CASSVIRDRGRGVANTGELFF. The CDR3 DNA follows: TGCGCCAGCAGCGTAATCCGGGACAGGGGGCGCGGAGTAGCGAACACCGGGGAGCTGTTTTTT.

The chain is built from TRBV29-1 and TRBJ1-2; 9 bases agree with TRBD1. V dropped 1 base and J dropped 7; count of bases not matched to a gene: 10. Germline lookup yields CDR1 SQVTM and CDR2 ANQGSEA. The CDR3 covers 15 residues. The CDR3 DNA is TGCAGCGTTGAAGCACTTGGACAGGGGATCGGTGGCTACACCTTC. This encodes CSVEALGQGIGGYTF.

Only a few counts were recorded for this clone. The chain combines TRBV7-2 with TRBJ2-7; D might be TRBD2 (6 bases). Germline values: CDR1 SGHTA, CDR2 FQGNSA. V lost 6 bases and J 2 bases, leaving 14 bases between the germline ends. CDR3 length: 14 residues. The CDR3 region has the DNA TGTGCCAGCAGTCCGTCTCCGGGGGCCTACGAGCAGTACTTC. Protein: CASSPSPGAYEQYF.

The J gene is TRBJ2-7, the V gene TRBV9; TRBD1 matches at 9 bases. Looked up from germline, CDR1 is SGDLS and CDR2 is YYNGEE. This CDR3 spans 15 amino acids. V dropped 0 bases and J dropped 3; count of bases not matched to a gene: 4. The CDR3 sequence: CASSVATGQGYEQYF. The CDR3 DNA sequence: TGTGCCAGCAGCGTAGCTACGGGACAGGGCTACGAGCAGTACTTC.

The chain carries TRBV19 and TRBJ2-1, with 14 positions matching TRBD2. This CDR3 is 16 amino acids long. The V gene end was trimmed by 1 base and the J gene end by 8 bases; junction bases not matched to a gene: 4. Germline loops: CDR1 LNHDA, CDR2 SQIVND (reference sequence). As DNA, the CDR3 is TGTGCCAGTAGTATAGGACTAGCGGGGGGGCAAGATGAGCAGTTCTTC. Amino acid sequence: CASSIGLAGGQDEQFF.

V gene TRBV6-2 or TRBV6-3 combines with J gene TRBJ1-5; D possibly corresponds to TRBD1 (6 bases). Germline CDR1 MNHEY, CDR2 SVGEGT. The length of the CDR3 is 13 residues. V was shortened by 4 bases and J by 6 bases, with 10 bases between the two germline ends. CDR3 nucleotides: TGTGCCAGCAGTTCCCAGGGGATTCAGCCCCAGCATTTT. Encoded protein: CASSSQGIQPQHF.

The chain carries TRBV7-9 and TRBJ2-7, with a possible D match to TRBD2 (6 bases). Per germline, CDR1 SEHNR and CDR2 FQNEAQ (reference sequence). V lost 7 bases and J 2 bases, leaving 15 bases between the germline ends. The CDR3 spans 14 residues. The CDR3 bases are TGTGCCAGCAACGGGGGTGGTTTCGCCTACGAGCAGTACTTC. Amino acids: CASNGGGFAYEQYF.

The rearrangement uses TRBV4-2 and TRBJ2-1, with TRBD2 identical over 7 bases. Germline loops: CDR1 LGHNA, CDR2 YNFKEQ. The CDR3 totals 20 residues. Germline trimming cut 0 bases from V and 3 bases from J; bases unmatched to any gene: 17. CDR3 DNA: TGTGCCAGCAGCCAAGATTCTATAGGCGGTGCGGGAGTCTTCTACAATGAGCAGTTCTTC. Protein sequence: CASSQDSIGGAGVFYNEQFF.

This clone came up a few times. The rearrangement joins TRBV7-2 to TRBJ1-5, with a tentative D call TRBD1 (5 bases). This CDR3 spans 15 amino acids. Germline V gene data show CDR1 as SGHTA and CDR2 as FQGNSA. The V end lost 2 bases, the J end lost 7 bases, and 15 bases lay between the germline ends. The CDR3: CASSLIAVRGQPQHF. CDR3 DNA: TGTGCCAGCAGCTTAATAGCTGTGCGGGGCCAGCCCCAGCATTTT.